This T cell receptor beta chain emerged from a study of cytomegalovirus exposure and HLA in healthy donors. The CDR3 runs 15 residues. Germline V gene data show CDR1 as SGHDT and CDR2 as YYEEEE. V shed 0 bases and J shed 2 bases, with 11 bases lying between them. The PCR employed 60 Vbeta primers together with 13 Jbeta primers. TCRdb's copy holds only in-frame clones and misses some; the assay was immunoSEQ multiplex PCR. The repertoire includes about 100,000 clones, around 82% of them detected once, and 3% to 4% sits in the top ten. This sequence originates from a woman between 50 and 59 years old in good health and CMV-seropositive. The rearrangement joins TRBV5-6 to TRBJ2-5; no definite D call. The specimen sequenced was PBMCs. The CDR3 loop is CASSLGYSSQETQYF. In nucleotides, the CDR3 is TGTGCCAGCAGCTTGGGGTACAGCTCTCAAGAGACCCAGTACTTC.